What follows is one TCR beta chain and its context. The clone's antigen remains unknown. No per-base quality is available; no much larger clone lies one base away. The data were taken from a study of blood T cell repertoires in COVID-19 (dated by TCRdb to 2019 to 2021). With respect to the entire study: Collaborator samples came from the United States, Italy and Spain and covered acute and convalescent phases of COVID-19. The prospective study material was composed of cDNA or gDNA derived from T cells, B-cell-depleted T cells, or PBMCs. The dataset comprised deeply sampled blood TCRbeta repertoires from subjects exposed to, actively infected with, or recovered from COVID-19. The repertoires were made available in a free public database intended to serve as a resource for research on the immune response to SARS-CoV-2. Samples were obtained from the ongoing ImmuneRACE study (first 160 participants) and from about 1,300 subjects provided by 6 global collaborators. Sample metadata almost always included a de-identified subject ID, COVID-19 status, age in years and sex. Where available, HLA class I and class II types were taken from metadata supplied by the sample provider and were not determined by assay-based typing.

TCRbeta CDR3 regions were amplified from genomic DNA by means of the immunoSEQ Assay, a bias-controlled multiplex PCR. The original methods were these. Nucleated cell counts per sample were estimated from amplification of reference gene primers within the assay. To quantify the absolute abundance of each unique TCRbeta CDR3 rearrangement, sequence reads were collapsed and filtered. For each sample, productive Simpson clonality was calculated by taking the square root of Simpson's diversity index across productive rearrangements. The table was pulled from immuneACCESS by TCRdb, which kept in-frame rearrangements only. Such tables lose some clones; where checked, under half of the loss comes from unresolved V genes, and the rest has no known cause. The D gene and trimming were derived from the DNA, and the V and J assignments and clone size from that table. Counted in this sample were under 450,000 clones; roughly nine tenths of them appeared once. The ten largest make up 0.8% to 0.9% of the sample.

Enrolling through a virtual design, the prospective study's participants ranged in age from roughly 18 to 100 years and lived across roughly 23 United States geographic areas. To assign participants to cohorts, the prospective study relied on clinical history that participants themselves reported in a screening survey and a study questionnaire. Exposed participants had been in contact, within 2 weeks of entering the study, with a person who had a PCR-confirmed or clinician-diagnosed case of COVID-19. In the prospective study, mobile phlebotomists collected whole blood, serum and a nasopharyngeal or oropharyngeal swab from each participant. Over an approximately 2-month period, participants in the prospective study had the option of providing additional blood draws and questionnaires. Before DNA extraction, prospective study blood samples were shipped either frozen or at room temperature. Overall study outcomes, separate from this receptor: How much clinical and demographic metadata was included differed by source and by participant, and the metadata was provided uncurated.

At the junction V is shortened by 1 base and J by 4 bases, with 13 bases in between. Its CDR3 holds 15 amino acids, cysteine through phenylalanine. The kept DNA is CDR3 alone, 45 bases in frame from the first base. The germline V gene yields SGHAT for CDR1 and FQNNGV for CDR2. Sequencing was performed on PBMCs or T cells enriched from blood (not recorded which). This clonotype was sampled from a woman aged 40-49 years who had been exposed to COVID-19. The chain is assembled from TRBV11-2 and TRBJ1-2, with TRBD1 tentatively as D gene (5 bases match). The CDR3 region has the sequence CASSLVGAPFYGYTF. The base sequence is TGTGCCAGCAGCTTAGTTGGGGCACCCTTCTATGGCTACACCTTC.